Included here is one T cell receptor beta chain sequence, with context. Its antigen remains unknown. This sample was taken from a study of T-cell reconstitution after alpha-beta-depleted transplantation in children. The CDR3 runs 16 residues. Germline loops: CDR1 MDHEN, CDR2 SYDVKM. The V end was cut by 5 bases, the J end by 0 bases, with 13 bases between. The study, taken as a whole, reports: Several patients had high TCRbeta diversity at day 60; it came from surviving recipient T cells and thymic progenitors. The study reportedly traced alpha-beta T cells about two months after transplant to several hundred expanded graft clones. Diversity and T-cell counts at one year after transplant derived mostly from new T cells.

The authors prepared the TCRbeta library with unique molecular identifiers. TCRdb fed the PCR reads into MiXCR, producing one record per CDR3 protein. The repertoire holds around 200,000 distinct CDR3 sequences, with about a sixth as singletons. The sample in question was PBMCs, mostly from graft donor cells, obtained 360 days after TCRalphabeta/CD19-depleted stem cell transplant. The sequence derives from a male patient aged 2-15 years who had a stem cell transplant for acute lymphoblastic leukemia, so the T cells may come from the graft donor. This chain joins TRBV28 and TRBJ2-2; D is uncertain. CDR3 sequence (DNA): TGTGCCAGCAGTGCCTTGGATGCCCCGAACACCGGGGAGCTGTTTTTT. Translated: CASSALDAPNTGELFF.